This T cell receptor beta chain was identified during a study of shared clonotypes between healthy human individuals. As for the study in general: Each donor's CD4 naive and CD4 memory cells filled three plates apiece, CD8 naive two, and CD8 memory one.

Selected positively for CCR7 and CD45RO-negative, naive CD8 cells excluded terminally differentiated effector memory CD45RA+ cells. The donors, healthy adults who were HIV-negative, had experienced no recent acute infections or vaccinations. The CDR3 is 12 amino acids. With 1 base removed from V and 4 bases from J, the gap between germline ends came to 5 bases. CDR1 is SEHNR, CDR2 FQNEAQ, per germline (reference sequence). This clone came up once. Its antigen is as yet unknown. At the DNA level, this CDR3 is encoded by other sequences in the same sample as well. General study findings and limits: Shared clonotypes: 4.5% to 5% naive CD4, about 3.3% naive CD8, roughly 2.2% memory CD4, approximately 0.4% memory CD8. Donors were few, which limited the genetic and exposure-history diversity represented.

Generated by immunoSEQ multiplex PCR, the TCRdb table keeps only in-frame clones and is missing some. The sample consists of nearly 2 million clones, approximately 95% of them appearing once. V and J are TRBV7-9 and TRBJ2-7; D is uncertain. Material for sequencing was naive CD8+ T cells sorted from blood. The TCR originated in a man aged 18 to 29 in good health. CDR3 in amino acids: CASSLDAYEQYF. CDR3 nucleotide sequence: TGTGCCAGCAGCTTAGACGCGTACGAGCAGTACTTC.